A selection of T cell receptor beta chains follows, all from one sample in a study of T cell repertoires in cytomegalovirus infection. Via MiXCR, TCRdb re-called the reads, giving one row per CDR3 protein. The sample comprises about 400,000 distinct CDR3 sequences, approximately 18% of which are singletons, and 7.5% to 9.5% rests with the top ten. Sequencing was done on a sample of PBMCs. Receptor source: a human donor in good health (CMV status not recorded). Some clones in this sample may be carry-over from other donors' samples. CDR3s include the opening cysteine and the closing phenylalanine or tryptophan. The order of the fields is J gene, V gene, D gene, CDR3 protein. The D gene is left open where the match is weak.

TRBJ2-3,TRBV6-6,-,CASSISRTDTQYF
TRBJ2-7,TRBV6-6,-,CASTSGGGSSYEQYF
TRBJ2-7,TRBV29-1,-,CSVAWTAYGEQYF
TRBJ1-2,TRBV2,-,CASSGIRAAGYTF
TRBJ2-3,TRBV9,-,CASSVGSNTDTQYF
TRBJ1-4,TRBV12-3/TRBV12-4,-,CASGGDGWNEKLFF
TRBJ2-1,TRBV19,-,CASSTRGGSSYNERFF
TRBJ2-3,TRBV7-2,-,CASSFAGGDTQYF
TRBJ2-7,TRBV12-3/TRBV12-4,TRBD1,CASSLTGDYEQYF
TRBJ2-3,TRBV12-3/TRBV12-4,-,CASSFRAGLVLSTQYF
TRBJ1-1,TRBV12-3/TRBV12-4,TRBD1,CASTQGQTNTEAFF
TRBJ2-3,TRBV7-6,TRBD1,CASSEKTGGSTDTQYF
TRBJ1-3,TRBV5-6,-,CASSSGSTGPLGNTIYF
TRBJ1-1,TRBV5-8,-,CASSLSKGRAENTEAFF
TRBJ2-7,TRBV12-5,-,CASRPPSSYEQYF
TRBJ1-3,TRBV20-1,-,CSASRENTIYF
TRBJ1-1,TRBV6-5,-,CASSYSNPGPRPNLAFF
TRBJ1-2,TRBV6-1,-,CASSEFRHNYGYTF
TRBJ2-3,TRBV7-2,-,CASSPHPAGSTDTQYF
TRBJ2-7,TRBV7-2,TRBD2,CASSLGSGLAGAYEQYF
TRBJ1-1,TRBV14,-,CASSQAFKGGSSEAFF
TRBJ2-5,TRBV7-2,-,CASSLARLETQYF
TRBJ2-3,TRBV18,TRBD2,CASSLLGTSVIADTQYF
TRBJ2-3,TRBV4-3,TRBD1,CASSREGTGYSTDTQYF
TRBJ2-1,TRBV7-8,-,CASSLIGVAEYNEQFF
TRBJ2-6,TRBV12-3/TRBV12-4,TRBD1,CASSLDRFSSGANVLTF
TRBJ1-1,TRBV11-2,-,CASSMNRDPEAFF
TRBJ1-5,TRBV27,-,CASSQPGQAFEHF
TRBJ1-4,TRBV20-1,TRBD1,CSARTGIVEKLFF
TRBJ1-1,TRBV5-5,-,CASSFTDNTEAFF
TRBJ1-5,TRBV9,-,CASSVTGYSNQPQHF
TRBJ2-1,TRBV15,TRBD2,CATRTTSGIYNEQFF
TRBJ1-5,TRBV20-1,-,CSARAQRSQPQHF
TRBJ1-6,TRBV2,TRBD1,CASSYTGTGSPLHF
TRBJ1-1,TRBV12-3/TRBV12-4,-,CASGKQGRTEAFF
TRBJ2-7,TRBV7-2,-,CASSADRYYEQYF
TRBJ2-1,TRBV2,TRBD1,CASSGGTGSNHEQFF
TRBJ1-5,TRBV7-2,-,CASSRRDSQPQHF
TRBJ1-1,TRBV14,-,CASSQDLGRYTEAFF
TRBJ1-1,TRBV10-3,-,CAIKGPMEGTEAFF
TRBJ2-3,TRBV6-5,-,CASSYDSTSTDTQYF